Listed below are T cell receptor beta chains from one sample, sequenced in a study of T-cell reconstitution after alpha-beta-depleted transplantation in children. TCRdb reprocessed the PCR reads with MiXCR, giving one entry per CDR3 protein. This sample carries hundreds of thousands of distinct CDR3 sequences, 10% to 15% of them seen once, and the ten largest clones take about 2.2%. This specimen was PBMCs, mostly from graft donor cells, taken 360 days after TCRalphabeta/CD19-depleted stem cell transplant. The receptor set was obtained from a male patient aged 10 to 17 who had a stem cell transplant for acute myeloid leukemia, so the T cells may come from the graft donor. The CDR3 runs from the conserved cysteine through the conserved F or W. Each record gives: J gene, clone size, D gene, CDR3 length, V gene, CDR3 DNA, CDR3 protein. D genes are given only for firm matches. Clone size appears in some rows only: once, few, many, or a class for an expanded clone.

>TRBJ2-5|many|TRBD2|16|TRBV12-3/TRBV12-4
TGTGCCAGCAGTTTTAGCAGCGGGGGGAACCAAGAGACCCAGTACTTC
CASSFSSGGNQETQYF
>TRBJ2-1|.|.|15|TRBV5-4
TGTGCCAGCAGCCCGGACAGCCCCGCCTACAATGAGCAGTTCTTC
CASSPDSPAYNEQFF
>TRBJ2-5|few|.|12|TRBV29-1
TGCAGCGTTGAGGCGGGGGCGGAGACCCAGTACTTC
CSVEAGAETQYF
>TRBJ2-7|few|TRBD2|14|TRBV7-8
TGTGCCAGCAGCCGGACGGGGGGGCTGTACGAGCAGTACTTC
CASSRTGGLYEQYF
>TRBJ1-1|.|.|18|TRBV2
TGTACCTTCAGTCCCCACCCGACAGCCACTGTGATGAACACTGAAGCTTTCTTT
CTFSPHPTATVMNTEAFF
>TRBJ2-5|few|TRBD2|17|TRBV7-9
TGTGCCAGCAGCTTAAGGAGGAGCGGGAGAAACCAAGAGACCCAGTACTTC
CASSLRRSGRNQETQYF
>TRBJ1-5|few|.|11|TRBV6-2/TRBV6-3
TGTGCCAGCGGCCCCACTCAGCCCCAGCATTTT
CASGPTQPQHF
>TRBJ2-7|.|TRBD2|14|TRBV28
TGTGCCATTCAGGAGGGACTAGCGGGGTACGAGCAGTACTTC
CAIQEGLAGYEQYF
>TRBJ2-2|.|TRBD2|18|TRBV5-6
TGTGCCAGCAGCTCAATCGGGACTAGCGGGAGGGCCGCAGGGGAGCTGTTTTTT
CASSSIGTSGRAAGELFF
>TRBJ2-1|.|TRBD1|17|TRBV6-2/TRBV6-3
TGTGCCAGCACCAGGGGGCTAGATCCTCCATGGGGCAATGAGCAGTTCTTC
CASTRGLDPPWGNEQFF
>TRBJ2-1|.|TRBD2|14|TRBV28
TGTGCCAGCACCAGACTAGCGAGAGTAAATGAGCAGTTCTTC
CASTRLARVNEQFF
>TRBJ2-7|many|.|12|TRBV10-3
TGTGCCATCAAATCGGGTTCCTACGAGCAGTACTTC
CAIKSGSYEQYF
>TRBJ2-1|few|TRBD1|13|TRBV6-1
TGTGCCAACGGACAGGGGAATGGTAATGAGCAGTTCTTC
CANGQGNGNEQFF
>TRBJ2-7|few|TRBD2|15|TRBV15
TGTGCCACCAGCACCCTGGAAGCGGGAGCGAACGAGCAGTACTTC
CATSTLEAGANEQYF
>TRBJ2-1|.|.|14|TRBV10-3
TGTGCCATCAGTGAGTTAGACGGGGACAATGAGCAGTTCTTC
CAISELDGDNEQFF
>TRBJ2-1|few|.|19|TRBV15
TGTGCCACCAGCAGAGATGGCCGGGCGCGCATTAGCTCCTACAATGAGCAGTTCTTC
CATSRDGRARISSYNEQFF
>TRBJ2-3|.|TRBD2|16|TRBV9
TGTGCCAGCAGCCCTTGGACTAGCGGGTTCACAGATACGCAGTATTTT
CASSPWTSGFTDTQYF
>TRBJ2-6|few|TRBD2|18|TRBV11-2
TGTGCCAGCAGCCCGGGACTAGCGGGCCTCTCTGGGGCCAACGTCCTGACTTTC
CASSPGLAGLSGANVLTF
>TRBJ1-1|few|.|12|TRBV6-5
TGTGCCAGCAGTCACGTTGGGACTGAAGCTTTCTTT
CASSHVGTEAFF
>TRBJ2-1|few|.|16|TRBV28
TGTGCCAGCAGTCCCCTTAAGACGGGAGCCTACAATGAGCAGTTCTTC
CASSPLKTGAYNEQFF
>TRBJ1-1|few|.|18|TRBV4-2
TGTGCCAGCAGCCGCTCTACCGGGCCAAACCCGTCGAACACTGAAGCTTTCTTT
CASSRSTGPNPSNTEAFF
>TRBJ2-7|.|.|14|TRBV20-1
TGCAGTGCCCAGCCTCGGGAAATGATCTACGAGCAGTACTTC
CSAQPREMIYEQYF
>TRBJ2-3|.|TRBD2|15|TRBV12-3/TRBV12-4
TGTGCCATCCGTCCTCTAGCGGGAGCGACAGATACGCAGTATTTT
CAIRPLAGATDTQYF
>TRBJ2-3|few|TRBD2|17|TRBV28
TGTGCCAGCAGTCCCCGGACTAGCGGGAGTCGCACAGATACGCAGTATTTT
CASSPRTSGSRTDTQYF
>TRBJ2-1|few|.|12|TRBV12-3/TRBV12-4
TGTGCCAGCAGTTCGAAGACCAATGAGCAGTTCTTC
CASSSKTNEQFF
>TRBJ1-2|.|.|14|TRBV6-4
TGTGCCAGCAGTGACCAACCGGGAGCCTATGGCTACACCTTC
CASSDQPGAYGYTF
>TRBJ2-7|.|TRBD2|15|TRBV4-3
TGCGCCAGCAGCCCTCTAGCGGGAGAACGAGGCGAGCAGTACTTC
CASSPLAGERGEQYF
>TRBJ2-3|.|TRBD2|16|TRBV7-9
TGTGCCAGCAGCCCCGTGGGCCTAGCGGCCACAGATACGCAGTATTTT
CASSPVGLAATDTQYF
>TRBJ2-7|few|TRBD2|16|TRBV9
TGTGCCAGCAGCGCGGGAGTGGGACTAGCGGGAGCGGCGCAGTACTTC
CASSAGVGLAGAAQYF
>TRBJ2-2|.|.|15|TRBV7-8
TGTGCCAGCAGCCAAGTAGGAGAGGCCACCGGGGAGCTGTTTTTT
CASSQVGEATGELFF
>TRBJ2-7|.|TRBD2|16|TRBV11-2
TGTGCCAGCAGCAGGGGACTAGCGGGAGATCCCTACGAGCAGTACTTC
CASSRGLAGDPYEQYF
>TRBJ2-1|.|TRBD2|15|TRBV6-2/TRBV6-3
TGTGCCAGCAGTTACTCAGGGACTAGGAGCAATGAGCAGTTCTTC
CASSYSGTRSNEQFF
>TRBJ2-2|few|TRBD1|16|TRBV12-3/TRBV12-4
TGTGCCAGCAGTTTATTTAGGGGGCTTCCCACCGGGGAGCTGTTTTTT
CASSLFRGLPTGELFF
>TRBJ2-3|.|TRBD2|16|TRBV5-1
TGCGCCAGCAGCCCTGGGGCTAGCGGATTCACAGATACGCAGTATTTT
CASSPGASGFTDTQYF
>TRBJ2-5|.|.|17|TRBV15
TGTGCCACCAGCAGAGACCCAACGGGAGCCGTACAAGAGACCCAGTACTTC
CATSRDPTGAVQETQYF
>TRBJ1-2|.|.|11|TRBV30
TGTGCCTGGTATGGGGCACATGGGTACACCTTC
CAWYGAHGYTF
>TRBJ1-2|.|.|14|TRBV18
TGTGCCAGCTCACCAAATGCCGGCACCTATGGCTACACCTTC
CASSPNAGTYGYTF
>TRBJ2-5|.|TRBD1|16|TRBV5-1
TGCGCCAGCAGCTCCGGACAGGGTGGGTTCCAAGAGACCCAGTACTTC
CASSSGQGGFQETQYF
>TRBJ2-1|.|.|19|TRBV24-1
TGTGCCACCAGTGGCCCGTCGATCACCTTCTGGGGCTCCTACAATGAGCAGTTCTTC
CATSGPSITFWGSYNEQFF
>TRBJ2-7|.|TRBD1|16|TRBV7-6
TGTGCCAGCAGCTCGCAACAGGGGGGTTCCTCCTACGAGCAGTACTTC
CASSSQQGGSSYEQYF
>TRBJ1-5|.|TRBD1|15|TRBV28
TGTGCCAGCAGTTTATATGGACAGGGTCATCAGCCCCAGCATTTT
CASSLYGQGHQPQHF
>TRBJ2-5|.|TRBD2|19|TRBV13
TGTGCCAGCTGTGCCTTTGGGGCCGGCAGCGGGAGGGGCCGGGAGACCCAGTACTTC
CASCAFGAGSGRGRETQYF
>TRBJ2-2|few|TRBD1|16|TRBV5-1
TGCGCCAGCAGCTCGACAGACAGGGGGTATACCGGGGAGCTGTTTTTT
CASSSTDRGYTGELFF
>TRBJ2-5|.|.|14|TRBV28
TGTGCCAGCAGTCCCCAATGGGTTCAAGAGACCCAGTACTTC
CASSPQWVQETQYF
>TRBJ2-1|few|.|18|TRBV21-1
TGTGCCAGCAGCCGCGGGGTAACTAGCGGGAGGGGGAGGAATGAGCAGTTCTTC
CASSRGVTSGRGRNEQFF
>TRBJ2-7|many|.|15|TRBV7-9
TGTGCCAGCAGCTTAGTAGTTCCGGGTATCCACGAGCAGTACTTC
CASSLVVPGIHEQYF
>TRBJ1-1|few|.|12|TRBV29-1
TGCAGCGTTGCCAGGGGAAACACTGAAGCTTTCTTT
CSVARGNTEAFF
>TRBJ2-1|few|.|13|TRBV20-1
TGCAGTGCACCAGGCGGGGTGCTGAATGAGCAGTTCTTC
CSAPGGVLNEQFF
>TRBJ2-1|once|TRBD2|15|TRBV20-1
TGCAGTGCTAGAGGGAGCGGGAGGGCCGAATATGAGCAGTTCTTC
CSARGSGRAEYEQFF
>TRBJ2-5|many|TRBD1|14|TRBV28
TGTGCCAGCAGACACCAGGGGGCCCGGGAGACCCAGTACTTC
CASRHQGARETQYF
>TRBJ2-1|few|.|17|TRBV12-1
TGTGCCAGCAGCAACCAAGCTTGGCGGGAGGTCTACAATGAGCAGTTCTTC
CASSNQAWREVYNEQFF
>TRBJ2-7|.|TRBD2|16|TRBV4-3
TGCGCCAGCAGCCAAGACGGGACTAGCGGGGGTTACGAGCAGTACTTC
CASSQDGTSGGYEQYF
>TRBJ1-1|.|.|11|TRBV2
TGTGCCAGCAGTGAAGCGCTGAGAGCTTTCTTT
CASSEALRAFF
>TRBJ2-7|few|TRBD2|16|TRBV20-1
TGCAGTGCTAGAGATGGTACTAGCGGGATGAGGTACGAGCAGTACTTC
CSARDGTSGMRYEQYF
>TRBJ2-2|few|.|12|TRBV5-1
TGCGCCAGCGGCGCGGCAGGCGGGGAGCTGTTTTTT
CASGAAGGELFF